Sequencing of this T cell receptor (beta chain) was carried out in a study of control samples from healthy donors and cancer patients. Some clones are missing from TCRdb's copy, which holds only in-frame ones; the method was immunoSEQ multiplex PCR. The sample has around 95,000 clones; 70% to 90% are singletons. Trimming took off 5 bases at V and 2 bases at J, with 16 bases between the two ends. From germline, CDR1 is MNHEY and CDR2 SVGAGI. The CDR3 consists of 15 residues. The TCR comes from a man aged 25 to 40 in good health. Sample: blood. The chain couples TRBV6-5 to TRBJ2-7, with D perhaps assigned TRBD1 or TRBD2 (5 bases each). In DNA, the CDR3 is TGTGCCAGCAGTCCCACCGGGACGCATCCCTACGAGCAGTACTTC. Protein product: CASSPTGTHPYEQYF.